This T cell receptor (beta chain) was documented in a study of blood T cell repertoires in COVID-19. Across the whole study: Samples taken during acute and convalescent COVID-19 were collected in the United States, Italy and Spain.

Sequenced by immunoSEQ multiplex PCR; TCRdb stores in-frame clones only, minus some. The table records 200,000 or so clones, about 86% of them present only once. The germline V gene encodes CDR1 KGHDR and CDR2 SFDVKD. The CDR3 loop spans 15 amino acids. Between the trimmed V and J ends, which lost 4 bases and 2 bases, there was a span of 13 bases. Source material: peripheral blood. The sequence was obtained from a man aged 25 to 45 with active or convalescent COVID-19. The chain employs TRBV24-1 and TRBJ1-2; a possible D gene is TRBD1 (6 bases). CDR3 amino acids: CATSERGQGNYGYTF. As DNA, the CDR3 is TGTGCCACCAGTGAAAGGGGCCAGGGGAACTATGGCTACACCTTC.